This TCR beta chain emerged from a study of CXCR3-negative and CXCR3-positive naive CD8 T cells. Points from the study as a whole: Compared with CXCR3-negative naive cells, CXCR3-positive naive cells showed more hydrophobic TRB CDR3s. Diversity proved comparably high across both naive subsets and much lower in memory CD8+ cells.

UMI-labeled TRB cDNA libraries were prepared by 5' RACE. From the 5' RACE reads, TCRdb lists one entry per CDR3 protein and no DNA. The sample holds tens of thousands of distinct CDR3 sequences. Turning to this clonotype: Its antigen is still unknown.

There are 15 residues in the CDR3. In germline, CDR1 is PRHDT, CDR2 FYEKMQ (reference sequence). The V call is TRBV13, the J call TRBJ2-1; TCRdb calls TRBD1, which cannot be checked without DNA. Sequenced sample: naive CXCR3+ CD8+ T cells from blood. The subset is: CD45RO-CCR7+CD27+CD95- naive CD8+ T cells expressing CXCR3 (TNR3+). The clonotype was recovered from a human donor in good health. Some clones in this sample may be carry-over from other donors' samples. The chain's CDR3 is CASSLVSGTGDEQFF.